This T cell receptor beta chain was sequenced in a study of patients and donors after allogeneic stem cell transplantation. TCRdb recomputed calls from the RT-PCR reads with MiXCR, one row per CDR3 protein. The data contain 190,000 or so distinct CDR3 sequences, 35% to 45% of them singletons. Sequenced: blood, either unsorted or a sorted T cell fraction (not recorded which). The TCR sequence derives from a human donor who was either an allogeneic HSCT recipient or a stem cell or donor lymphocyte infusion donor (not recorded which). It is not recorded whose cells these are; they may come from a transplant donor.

CDR3 loop: CASSQTLEYNEQFF. The CDR3, as DNA: TGTGCCAGCAGCCAGACCCTGGAGTACAATGAGCAGTTCTTC. The rearrangement uses TRBV28 and TRBJ2-1; the D is unclear. V was clipped by 6 bases and J by 4 bases, with 13 bases between them. From germline, CDR1 is MDHEN and CDR2 SYDVKM. The CDR3 spans 14 residues.